Listed here are 10 T cell receptor beta chains from one sample, sequenced in a study of shared T cell receptors in the human thymus. This table comes from immunoSEQ multiplex PCR, and its TCRdb copy is limited to in-frame clones, with some not included. This sample has 720,000 or so clones, with 70% to 90% found just once. These data were also reused for a study on human thymus T cells.

The specimen sequenced was thymocytes. The receptors were gathered from a girl under two years old with a congenital heart defect.

The chain has TRBV6-1 and TRBJ1-3; 7 nucleotides align to TRBD1. Germline assignment: CDR1 MNHNS and CDR2 SASEGT. The CDR3 runs 15 residues. Trimming took 7 bases from V and 2 from J; bases not matched to a gene: 8. CDR3 in DNA: TGTGCCAGCAACGGAGACAGGGTGGCTGGAAACACCATATATTTT. Residues: CASNGDRVAGNTIYF.

This sequence joins TRBV4-1 and TRBJ2-2, with 8 bases fitting TRBD1. The length of the CDR3 is 17 residues. Germline V gives CDR1 MGHRA, CDR2 YSYEKL. Unmatched junction bases numbered 9, after V lost 2 bases and J lost 4 bases. The CDR3 DNA follows: TGCGCCAGCAGCCAACCTACAGGGGGTGGAACCACCGGGGAGCTGTTTTTT. Translated: CASSQPTGGGTTGELFF.

V and J are TRBV7-9 and TRBJ2-7, with 9 nucleotides matching TRBD1. CDR1 SEHNR and CDR2 FQNEAQ come from the germline V gene (reference sequence). The CDR3 has 15 residues. The J segment lost 3 bases and the V segment lost 5 bases, leaving 8 bases of the junction unmatched. The CDR3 protein is CASSRQKTGGYEQYF. Here the CDR3 DNA reads TGTGCCAGCAGCCGCCAGAAGACAGGGGGCTACGAGCAGTACTTC.

This chain connects TRBV10-1 to TRBJ2-3, with D possibly TRBD1 on 5 matching bases. V was pared by 8 bases and J by 6 bases, with 15 bases between. Germline V CDR1 and CDR2: WNHNN, SYGVQD (reference sequence). The CDR3 extends over 13 amino acids. Written as DNA, the CDR3 is TGCGCCAGCGGGGTAGGTAAGGGGGATACGCAGTATTTT. It specifies CASGVGKGDTQYF.

As DNA, the CDR3 is TGTGCCAGCAGTTTAAATGGCGGCCTAGCGGGGGACCTGGACTCCTACGAGCAGTACTTC. Its translation is CASSLNGGLAGDLDSYEQYF. The chain is built from TRBV28 and TRBJ2-7; 10 bases line up with TRBD2. The CDR3 spans 20 residues. Germline CDR1 and CDR2: MDHEN and SYDVKM. After removal of 2 bases from V and 0 bases from J, the junction contained 16 bases not matched to a gene. Full variable domain (remainder filled in from reference TRBV28 and TRBJ2-7): DVKVTQSSRYLVKRTGEKVFLECVQDMDHENMFWYRQDPGLGLRLIYFSYDVKMKEKGDIPEGYSVSREKKERFSLILESASTNQTSMYLCASSLNGGLAGDLDSYEQYFGPGTRLTVT.

The J gene is TRBJ1-6, the V gene TRBV2, with 9 nucleotides matching TRBD1. The germline gives CDR1 SNHLY, CDR2 FYNNEI. There are 16 residues in the CDR3. J was trimmed by 6 bases and V by 2 bases; bases with no gene match: 5. The CDR3 region is CASSELGTGFNSPLHF. The CDR3 DNA reads TGTGCCAGCAGTGAATTGGGGACAGGGTTTAATTCACCCCTCCACTTT. Full variable domain (rest looked up from reference TRBV2 and TRBJ1-6): EPEVTQTPSHQVTQMGQEVILRCVPISNHLYFYWYRQILGQKVEFLVSFYNNEISEKSEIFDDQFSVERPDGSNFTLKIRSTKLEDSAMYFCASSELGTGFNSPLHFGNGTRLTVT.

This clone has just one count. The chain joins TRBV4-3 to TRBJ1-1, with TRBD1 matching over 10 bases. The CDR3 totals 15 residues. Germline lookup yields CDR1 LGHNA and CDR2 YSLEER. V shed 3 bases, J shed 3 bases, and the junction held 4 bases outside the gene matches. The CDR3 DNA sequence: TGCGCCAGCAGCCAGGGACAGGGGCGGGACACTGAAGCTTTCTTT. Its protein product is CASSQGQGRDTEAFF.

This chain links TRBV10-3 with TRBJ1-3; 11 nucleotides line up with TRBD1. Trimming cost V 3 bases and J 0 bases; bases outside gene matches: 4. Germline CDR1 and CDR2: ENHRY and SYGVKD. The CDR3 has 17 amino acids. The CDR3 coding sequence is TGTGCCATCAGTGACAGGGGACAGGGGGGCTCTGGAAACACCATATATTTT. Protein: CAISDRGQGGSGNTIYF.

The CDR3 nucleotides are TGTGCCAGCAGTTATCAACGGCAAACCCGGGGGTACGAGCAGTACTTC. Amino acid sequence: CASSYQRQTRGYEQYF. The chain combines TRBV6-5 with TRBJ2-7; weak D call: TRBD2 (6 bases). The germline V gene has CDR1 MNHEY and CDR2 SVGAGI. The CDR3 has 16 residues. V lost 3 bases to trimming and J lost 4 bases, with 19 bases between them.

This clone was counted a few times. The V and J genes are TRBV12-5 and TRBJ1-2; D uncertain. V gave up 2 bases and J gave up 5 bases, with 24 bases separating them. The CDR3 has 18 residues. Germline V CDR1 and CDR2: LGHNT, FRNRAP. CDR3 protein: CASGLSGPEDDQKYGYTF. As DNA, the CDR3 is TGTGCTAGTGGTTTGAGCGGCCCAGAAGACGATCAGAAATATGGCTACACCTTC.